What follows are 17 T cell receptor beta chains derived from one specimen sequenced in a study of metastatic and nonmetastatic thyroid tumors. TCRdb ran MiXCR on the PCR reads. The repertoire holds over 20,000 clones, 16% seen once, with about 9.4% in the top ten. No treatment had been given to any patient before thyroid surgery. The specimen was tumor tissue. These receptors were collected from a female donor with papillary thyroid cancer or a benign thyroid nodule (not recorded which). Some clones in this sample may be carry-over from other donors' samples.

In DNA, the CDR3 is TGTGCCACCGAAGAGGGGGGTGGAGAGACCCAGTACTTC. Translating gives CATEEGGGETQYF. The rearrangement uses TRBV2 and TRBJ2-5; either TRBD1 or TRBD2 may supply D (6 bases each). Trimming removed 10 bases from V and 4 bases from J, with 16 bases in between. The germline V gene has CDR1 SNHLY and CDR2 FYNNEI. CDR3 length: 13 residues.

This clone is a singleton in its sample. CDR3 DNA sequence: TGTGCCAGCAGCGTAGGACCGCCAGGCTCTGGAAACACCATATATTTT. It yields the protein CASSVGPPGSGNTIYF. The V and J genes are TRBV9 and TRBJ1-3; D not resolved. The V end was cut by 0 bases, the J end by 0 bases, with 10 bases between. In germline, CDR1 is SGDLS, CDR2 YYNGEE. This CDR3 has 16 amino acids. Drawing the rest from reference TRBV9 and TRBJ1-3, the complete variable domain is DSGVTQTPKHLITATGQRVTLRCSPRSGDLSVYWYQQSLDQGLQFLIQYYNGEERAKGNILERFSAQQFPDLHSELNLSSLELGDSALYFCASSVGPPGSGNTIYFGEGSWLTVV.

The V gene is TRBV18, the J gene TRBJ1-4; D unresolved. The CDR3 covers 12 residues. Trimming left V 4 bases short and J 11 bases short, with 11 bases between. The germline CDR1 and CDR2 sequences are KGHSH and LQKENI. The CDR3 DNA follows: TGTGCCAGCTCACAACCTGGCCAGAAACTGTTTTTT. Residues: CASSQPGQKLFF.

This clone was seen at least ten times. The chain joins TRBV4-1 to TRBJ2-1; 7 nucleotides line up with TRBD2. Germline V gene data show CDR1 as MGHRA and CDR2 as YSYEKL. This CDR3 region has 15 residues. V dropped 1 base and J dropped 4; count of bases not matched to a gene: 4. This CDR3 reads CASSQGAGEYNEQFF. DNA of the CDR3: TGCGCCAGCAGCCAAGGGGCGGGAGAGTACAATGAGCAGTTCTTC.

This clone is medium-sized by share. The CDR3 DNA is TGTGCCTGGGGGATAGGGTCTTGGTCCTACGAGCAGTACTTC. It is translated as CAWGIGSWSYEQYF. The rearrangement links TRBV30 to TRBJ2-7; no clear D gene. In germline, CDR1 is GTSNPN, CDR2 SVGIG (reference sequence). V lost 5 bases to trimming and J lost 1 base, with 15 bases between them. The CDR3 is made up of 14 amino acids.

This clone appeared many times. Here the CDR3 reads CASSFDRGVQPQHF. CDR3 coding DNA: TGCGCCAGCAGTTTCGACAGGGGTGTTCAGCCCCAGCATTTT. This chain links TRBV10-2 with TRBJ1-5, with 8 bases identical to TRBD1. The CDR3 length is 14 residues. The J segment lost 6 bases and the V segment lost 5 bases, leaving 6 bases of the junction unmatched. Per germline, CDR1 WSHSY and CDR2 SAAADI.

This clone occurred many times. CDR3 nucleotide sequence: TGTGCCAGCAGCCGTGTTCCCTCCTACGAGCAGTACTTC. Protein sequence: CASSRVPSYEQYF. V gene TRBV14 combines with J gene TRBJ2-7, with D unresolved. V lost 4 bases and J lost 0, with 7 bases in between. The CDR3 runs to 13 residues. CDR1 and CDR2 (germline): SGHDN, FVKESK.

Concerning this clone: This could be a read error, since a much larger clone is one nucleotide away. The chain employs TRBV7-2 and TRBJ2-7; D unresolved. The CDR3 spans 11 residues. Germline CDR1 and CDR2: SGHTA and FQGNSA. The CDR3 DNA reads TGTGCCAGCAGCTTATCCTTCGAGCAGTCCTTC. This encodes CASSLSFEQSF. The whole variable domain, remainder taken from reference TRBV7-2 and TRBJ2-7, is GAGVSQSPSNKVTEKGKDVELRCDPISGHTALYWYRQSLGQGLEFLIYFQGNSAPDKSGLPSDRFSAERTGGSVSTLTIQRTQQEDSAVYLCASSLSFEQSFGPGTRLTVT.

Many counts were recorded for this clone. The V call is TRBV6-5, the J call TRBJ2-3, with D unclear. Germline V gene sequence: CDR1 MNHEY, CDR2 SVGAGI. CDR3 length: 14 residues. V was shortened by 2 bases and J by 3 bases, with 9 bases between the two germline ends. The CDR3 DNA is TGTGCCAGCAGTTACAAAGGTGGGACAGATACGCAGTATTTT. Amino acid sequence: CASSYKGGTDTQYF.

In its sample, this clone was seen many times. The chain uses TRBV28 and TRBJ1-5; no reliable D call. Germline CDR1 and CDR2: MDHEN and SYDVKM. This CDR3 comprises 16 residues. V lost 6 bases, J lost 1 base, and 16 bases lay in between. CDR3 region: CASSLWAVSSNQPQHF. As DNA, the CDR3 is TGTGCCAGCAGCCTTTGGGCAGTCTCGAGCAATCAGCCCCAGCATTTT.

The CDR3 DNA sequence: TGTGCCAACTGTCCCTCGGGACAGGGCCAAAACACCATATATTTT. It specifies CANCPSGQGQNTIYF. V is TRBV28 and J is TRBJ1-3; 9 bases are shared with TRBD1. From germline, CDR1 is MDHEN and CDR2 SYDVKM. Trimming removed 10 bases from V and 6 bases from J; junction bases left unmatched: 13. This CDR3 contains 15 residues.

The CDR3 DNA reads as TGTGCCGTCAGAGACAGATTTAACGGGGAGCTGTTTTTT. It codes for CAVRDRFNGELFF. The chain links TRBV6-1 to TRBJ2-2, with D possibly TRBD1 on 5 matching bases. The CDR3 is made up of 13 amino acids. Trimming removed 11 bases from V and 7 bases from J, with 17 bases in between. CDR1 and CDR2 from the germline V gene are MNHNS and SASEGT.

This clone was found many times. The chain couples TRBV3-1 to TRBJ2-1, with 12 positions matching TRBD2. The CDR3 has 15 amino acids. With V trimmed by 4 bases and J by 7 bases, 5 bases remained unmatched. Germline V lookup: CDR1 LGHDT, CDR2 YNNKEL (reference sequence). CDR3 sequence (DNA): TGTGCCAGCAGCCCTCTAGCGGGAGGGAGGAATGAGCAGTTCTTC. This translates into CASSPLAGGRNEQFF.

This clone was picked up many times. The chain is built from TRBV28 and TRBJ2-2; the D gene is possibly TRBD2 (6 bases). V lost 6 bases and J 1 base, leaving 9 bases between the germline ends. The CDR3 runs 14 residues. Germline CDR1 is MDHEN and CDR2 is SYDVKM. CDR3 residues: CASSRGRNTGELFF. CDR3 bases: TGTGCCAGCAGCCGGGGGAGGAACACCGGGGAGCTGTTTTTT.

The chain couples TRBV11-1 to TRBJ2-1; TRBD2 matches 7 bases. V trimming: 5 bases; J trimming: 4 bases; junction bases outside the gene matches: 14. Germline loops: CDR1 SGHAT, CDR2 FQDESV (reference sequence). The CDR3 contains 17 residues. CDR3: CASSKGLSYILYNEQFF. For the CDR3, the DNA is TGTGCCAGCAGCAAGGGACTATCGTATATCTTGTACAATGAGCAGTTCTTC. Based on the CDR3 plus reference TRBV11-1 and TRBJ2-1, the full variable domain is EAEVAQSPRYKITEKSQAVAFWCDPISGHATLYWYRQILGQGPELLVQFQDESVVDDSQLPKDRFSAERLKGVDSTLKIQPAELGDSAMYLCASSKGLSYILYNEQFFGPGTRLTVL.

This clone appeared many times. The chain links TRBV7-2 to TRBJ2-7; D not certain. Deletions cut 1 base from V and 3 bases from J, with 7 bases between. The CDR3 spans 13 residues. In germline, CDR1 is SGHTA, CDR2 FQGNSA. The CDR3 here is CASSLGPDYEQYF. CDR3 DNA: TGTGCCAGCAGCTTAGGGCCTGACTACGAGCAGTACTTC.

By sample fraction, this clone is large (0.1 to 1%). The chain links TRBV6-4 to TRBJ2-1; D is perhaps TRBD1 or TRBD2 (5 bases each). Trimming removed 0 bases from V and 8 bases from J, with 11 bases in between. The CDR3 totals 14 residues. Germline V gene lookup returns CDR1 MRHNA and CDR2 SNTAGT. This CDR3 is CASSDSWDADEQFF. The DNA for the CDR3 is TGTGCCAGCAGTGACTCGTGGGACGCAGATGAGCAGTTCTTC.